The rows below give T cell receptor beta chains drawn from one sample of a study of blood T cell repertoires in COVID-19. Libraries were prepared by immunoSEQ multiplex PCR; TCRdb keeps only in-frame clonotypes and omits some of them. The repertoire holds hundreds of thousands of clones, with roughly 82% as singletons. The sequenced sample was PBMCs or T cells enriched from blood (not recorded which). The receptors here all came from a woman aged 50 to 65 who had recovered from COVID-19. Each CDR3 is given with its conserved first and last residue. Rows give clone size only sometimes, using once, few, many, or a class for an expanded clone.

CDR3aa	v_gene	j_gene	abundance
CASSRDRPPAETQYF	TRBV5-4	TRBJ2-5	once
CATSRDVNYGYTF	TRBV15	TRBJ1-2	few
CAISEDGTGPSTEAFF	TRBV10-3	TRBJ1-1	NA
CASSPEDGEYTEAFF	TRBV27	TRBJ1-1	NA
CASSVDRTGLGEQYF	TRBV9	TRBJ2-7	NA
CASSQIAGEGTGELFF	TRBV7-9	TRBJ2-2	once
CASSLAGTGGYTIYF	TRBV28	TRBJ1-3	NA
CAISTRSFGSTEAFF	TRBV10-3	TRBJ1-1	NA
CSVLTGDGYGYTF	TRBV29-1	TRBJ1-2	few
CAAWTSRDTGELFF	TRBV27	TRBJ2-2	NA
CASSQDGGGTQYF	TRBV4-3	TRBJ2-3	NA
CASQGGDAGNYGYTF	TRBV30	TRBJ1-2	NA
CASSLGSGSNNEQFF	TRBV5-1	TRBJ2-1	NA
CASSLRAGLNEKLFF	TRBV7-2	TRBJ1-4	few
CAISGQAGGDTQYF	TRBV10-3	TRBJ2-3	NA
CTTRAGGYTF	TRBV29-1	TRBJ1-2	once
CASSSRRAYNEQFF	TRBV11-2	TRBJ2-1	NA
CASILAGAGGELFF	TRBV28	TRBJ2-2	NA
CAWSGGQGTNEKLFF	TRBV30	TRBJ1-4	few
CASSSYRQGDTQYF	TRBV28	TRBJ2-3	NA
CACIPGVAKNIQYF	TRBV30	TRBJ2-4	NA
CASSPGLDRGLGNTIYF	TRBV4-1	TRBJ1-3	NA
CASSMADGYTEAFF	TRBV19	TRBJ1-1	once
CSVGQGINSPLHF	TRBV29-1	TRBJ1-6	few
CASSYQEGEKLFF	TRBV10-1	TRBJ1-4	NA
CASSETGVRTEAFF	TRBV7-2	TRBJ1-1	few
CASITNTEAFF	TRBV28	TRBJ1-1	once
CASSLGTSGNEQFF	TRBV7-8	TRBJ2-1	NA
CASDKQGRSYEQYF	TRBV2	TRBJ2-7	NA
CASEQGEGSPLHF	TRBV2	TRBJ1-6	NA
CASSERSWDEKLFF	TRBV27	TRBJ1-4	NA
CASSTPGHTAMNTGELFF	TRBV7-9	TRBJ2-2	NA
CASSLGGSSGTEAFF	TRBV13	TRBJ1-1	NA
CASSLMGLPTDTQYF	TRBV11-2	TRBJ2-3	NA
CASTRGSLYMNTEAFF	TRBV3-1/TRBV3-2	TRBJ1-1	NA
CASSGSGGYNEQFF	TRBV5-4	TRBJ2-1	NA